This TCR beta chain was captured by sequencing in a study of blood T cell repertoires in COVID-19. Study information: Whether acute or convalescent, the COVID-19 samples came from the United States, Italy and Spain. From T cells, B-cell-depleted T cells, or PBMCs came the material, which was cDNA or gDNA.

TCRdb's table, derived via immunoSEQ multiplex PCR, lists solely in-frame clones and lacks some. The profile shows over 200,000 clones, around 90% of them singletons. This CDR3 is 15 amino acids long. Germline assignment: CDR1 SGDLS and CDR2 YYNGEE. V shed 0 bases, J shed 5 bases, and the junction held 2 bases outside the gene matches. Specimen: peripheral blood. The sequence derives from a woman aged 18-35 years who had recovered from COVID-19. J is TRBJ1-6 and V is TRBV9; 7 nucleotides match TRBD1. The CDR3 DNA is TGTGCCAGCAGCGTAGAGGGGGCTAATAATTCACCCCTCCACTTT. It specifies CASSVEGANNSPLHF.